Presented here are 23 T cell receptor beta chains from one specimen sequenced in a study of human T cells and chemical hapten exposure. One entry per CDR3 protein results from TCRdb running MiXCR on the RACE reads. The table has approximately 72,000 distinct CDR3 sequences, more than 9.5% seen once. The time point here: patch test 3, about 24 weeks after DPC sensitization. As for treatment: therapeutic diphenylcyclopropenone sensitization with weekly scalp DPC. Here the sequenced sample was whole blood, taken in connection with sensitization to the hapten diphenylcyclopropenone (DPC). These receptors all come from a woman between 50 and 59 years old with alopecia areata. Some clones in this sample may be carry-over from other donors' samples.

This clonotype was observed many times. The chain is built from TRBV19 and TRBJ1-5; tentatively, D is TRBD1 (5 bases). Deletions cut 2 bases from V and 0 bases from J, with 17 bases between. The germline V gene has CDR1 LNHDA and CDR2 SQIVND (reference sequence). The CDR3 covers 18 residues. The CDR3 spells CASSITGPRTLSNQPQHF. As DNA, the CDR3 is TGTGCCAGTAGTATAACGGGCCCTAGGACACTTAGCAATCAGCCCCAGCATTTT.

This clonotype was recorded at least ten times. The chain joins TRBV6-4 to TRBJ2-1; 13 positions agree with TRBD2. V shed 6 bases, J shed 6 bases, and the junction held 5 bases outside the gene matches. Looked up from germline, CDR1 is MRHNA and CDR2 is SNTAGT. This CDR3 is 15 amino acids long. CDR3 DNA: TGTGCCAGCAGCCGGACTAGCGGGAGCCTCAATGAGCAGTTCTTC. Translated: CASSRTSGSLNEQFF.

Only a few counts were recorded for this clonotype. The rearrangement uses TRBV4-3 and TRBJ2-1; 11 bases align to TRBD2. CDR1 is LGHNA, CDR2 YSLEER, per germline. Trimming took 4 bases from V and 6 from J; bases not matched to a gene: 11. The CDR3 spans 17 residues. CDR3 in DNA: TGCGCCAGCAGCCGCCTGAAGACTAGCGGGGACAGCAATGAGCAGTTCTTC. Translation gives CASSRLKTSGDSNEQFF.

This clonotype came up many times. V is TRBV27 and J is TRBJ2-7; D possibly corresponds to TRBD2 (5 bases). Trimming cost V 2 bases and J 4 bases, with 9 bases left between them. The CDR3 has 13 amino acids. Germline CDR1 and CDR2: MNHEY and SMNVEV (reference sequence). The CDR3 DNA reads as TGTGCCAGCAGTTTAAGCTGGAGGTACGAGCAGTACTTC. Translating gives CASSLSWRYEQYF.

This clonotype was detected many times. The chain uses TRBV4-1 and TRBJ2-6; D gene ambiguous. Trimming took off 10 bases at V and 2 bases at J, with 6 bases between the two ends. Germline CDR1 and CDR2: MGHRA and YSYEKL. The CDR3 runs 12 residues. CDR3 bases: TGCGCCACCGTGACTGGGGCCAACGTCCTGACTTTC. Encoded protein: CATVTGANVLTF.

Note on this clonotype: A much more abundant neighbour one base away suggests this may be a read error. CDR3 nucleotide sequence: TGCAGCGTCCCGGGACTAGCGGCCCAAGAGACCCAGCACTTC. Its protein product is CSVPGLAAQETQHF. V usage is TRBV29-1 and J usage is TRBJ2-5, with 11 bases aligning to TRBD2. This CDR3 has 14 residues. Germline lookup yields CDR1 SQVTM and CDR2 ANQGSEA.

This clonotype came up many times. The genes are TRBV28 and TRBJ2-6; 9 positions agree with TRBD1. The germline CDR1 and CDR2 sequences are MDHEN and SYDVKM. The CDR3 is 17 residues long. J lost 4 bases, V lost 6 bases, and 10 bases had no gene match. In DNA, the CDR3 is TGTGCCAGCAGGGCTAACACAGGGGGCGAGGGGGCCAACGTCCTGACTTTC. Translating it yields CASRANTGGEGANVLTF.

This chain links TRBV20-1 with TRBJ1-6; D remains unclear. Germline-derived CDR1 and CDR2 are DFQATT and SNEGSKA (reference sequence). This CDR3 is 12 amino acids long. Trimming removed 3 bases from V and 13 bases from J, with 13 bases in between. The CDR3: CSARKDGPPLHF. The CDR3 DNA is TGCAGTGCTAGGAAAGATGGCCCTCCCCTCCACTTT.

The chain employs TRBV27 and TRBJ2-2; perhaps TRBD1 as D (5 bases). The V gene's germline CDR1 is MNHEY and CDR2 SMNVEV (reference sequence). The ends were cut back, 1 base at V and 6 bases at J, with 9 bases in the middle. The CDR3 is 14 amino acids. CDR3 bases: TGTGCCAGCAGTTTATTCGTAGGGGCCGGGGAGCTGTTTTTT. This gives the protein CASSLFVGAGELFF.

The V gene is TRBV18, the J gene TRBJ2-7; the D is unclear. Germline CDR1 reads KGHSH; CDR2 reads LQKENI. The length of the CDR3 is 13 residues. Trimming cost V 6 bases and J 2 bases, with 11 bases left between them. CDR3 sequence: CASSQQQTYEQYF. The CDR3, as DNA: TGTGCCAGCTCTCAACAGCAAACCTACGAGCAGTACTTC.

This clonotype was counted at least ten times. This rearrangement joins TRBV12-3 or TRBV12-4 to TRBJ2-4; D is perhaps TRBD1 (6 bases). The CDR3 covers 16 residues. V lost 4 bases, J lost 0 bases, and 13 bases lay in between. The CDR3 loop reads CASSYPSGVAKNIQYF. The DNA of the CDR3 is TGTGCCAGCAGTTATCCCTCAGGGGTAGCCAAAAACATTCAGTACTTC.

This clonotype was detected ten times or more. V gene TRBV11-2 combines with J gene TRBJ1-4; D gene uncertain. Germline loops: CDR1 SGHAT, CDR2 FQNNGV. Trimming cost V 3 bases and J 3 bases, with 11 bases left between them. The CDR3 is made up of 15 amino acids. The CDR3 DNA reads TGTGCCAGCAGCTTGGAAGGTCTGGCTAATGAAAAACTGTTTTTT. Translating it yields CASSLEGLANEKLFF.

The genes are TRBV5-1 and TRBJ2-7; D possibly uses TRBD1 or TRBD2 (5 bases each). V lost 8 bases, J lost 12 bases, and 15 bases lay in between. Germline V gives CDR1 SGHRS, CDR2 YFSETQ. CDR3 length equals 10 residues. This CDR3 is CARRGPSVYF. Here the CDR3 DNA reads TGCGCCAGAAGGGGACCTTCGGTGTACTTC.

This clonotype came up a few times. The chain uses TRBV6-5 and TRBJ2-7; 9 bases map to TRBD1. After removal of 2 bases from V and 3 bases from J, the junction contained 2 bases not matched to a gene. Germline V gene lookup returns CDR1 MNHEY and CDR2 SVGAGI. The CDR3 sequence is 14 residues long. For the CDR3, the DNA is TGTGCCAGCAGTTACACGGGACAGGGCTACGAGCAGTACTTC. This translates into CASSYTGQGYEQYF.

The chain recombines TRBV20-1 with TRBJ2-7, with TRBD2 matching 8 bases. Germline V lookup: CDR1 DFQATT, CDR2 SNEGSKA (reference sequence). The CDR3 totals 13 residues. Losses at the gene ends were 4 bases for V and 3 bases for J; bases not matched to a gene: 5. The CDR3 DNA follows: TGCAGTGCTATTAGCGGGACTCTCTACGAGCAGTACTTC. Amino acid sequence: CSAISGTLYEQYF.

The chain combines TRBV7-9 with TRBJ1-1; no firm D call. V was pared by 4 bases and J by 3 bases, with 9 bases between. The germline V gene encodes CDR1 SEHNR and CDR2 FQNEAQ (reference sequence). CDR3 size: 13 residues. This CDR3 is CASSSDWDTEAFF. As DNA, the CDR3 is TGTGCCAGCAGCTCAGACTGGGACACTGAAGCTTTCTTT. Full variable domain (outside the CDR3, taken from reference TRBV7-9 and TRBJ1-1): DTGVSQNPRHKITKRGQNVTFRCDPISEHNRLYWYRQTLGQGPEFLTYFQNEAQLEKSRLLSDRFSAERPKGSFSTLEIQRTEQGDSAMYLCASSSDWDTEAFFGQGTRLTVV.

This clonotype came up a few times. The chain recombines TRBV12-3 or TRBV12-4 with TRBJ1-5; D perhaps matches TRBD1 (5 bases). V lost 3 bases and J lost 1, with 13 bases in between. The length of the CDR3 is 16 residues. In nucleotides, the CDR3 is TGTGCCAGCAGTTTTAGAACGGGGGTAAGCAATCAGCCCCAGCATTTT. Translated, it gives CASSFRTGVSNQPQHF.

This clonotype was seen only a few times. J is TRBJ2-5 and V is TRBV10-1; TRBD2 might be the D (6 bases). CDR3 size: 13 residues. The V gene's germline CDR1 is WNHNN and CDR2 SYGVQD (reference sequence). Trimming stripped 5 bases from V and 3 bases from J, with 10 bases between. The CDR3 nucleotides are TGCGCCAGCAGTCCTAGCGTCGAAGAGACCCAGTACTTC. Protein sequence: CASSPSVEETQYF.

This clonotype has more than one count but fewer than ten. The V gene is TRBV11-2, the J gene TRBJ2-1; 9 bases align to TRBD2. The trim removed 2 bases at V and 4 bases at J, leaving 6 bases unmatched. The V gene's germline CDR1 is SGHAT and CDR2 FQNNGV. The CDR3 runs 16 residues. The CDR3 sequence: CASSLREGLAYNEQFF. The CDR3 nucleotides are TGTGCCAGCAGCTTAAGAGAGGGACTAGCTTACAATGAGCAGTTCTTC.

This clonotype occurred many times. The chain uses TRBV9 and TRBJ1-2, with TRBD1 identical over 9 bases. Germline lookup yields CDR1 SGDLS and CDR2 YYNGEE. This CDR3 comprises 16 residues. Germline trimming cut 3 bases from V and 6 bases from J; bases unmatched to any gene: 12. The CDR3 nucleotides read TGTGCCAGCAGCGCACGATTCGGACAGGGGAGCGATGGCTACACCTTC. The encoded protein is CASSARFGQGSDGYTF.

There are many counts of this clonotype. The CDR3 here is CASSQPGTGANVLTF. The CDR3 DNA is TGTGCCAGCAGCCAACCAGGAACTGGGGCCAACGTCCTGACTTTC. The chain employs TRBV7-8 and TRBJ2-6; the D is unclear. V shed 5 bases and J shed 2 bases, with 10 bases lying between them. Per the germline V gene, CDR1 is SGHVS and CDR2 is FQNEAQ. The length of the CDR3 is 15 residues. Based on the CDR3 plus reference TRBV7-8 and TRBJ2-6, the full variable domain is GAGVSQSPRYKVAKRGQDVALRCDPISGHVSLFWYQQALGQGPEFLTYFQNEAQLDKSGLPSDRFFAERPEGSVSTLKIQRTQQEDSAVYLCASSQPGTGANVLTFGAGSRLTVL.

This clonotype was recorded at least ten times. The chain combines TRBV27 with TRBJ1-1; no definite D call. V lost 8 bases and J lost 4, with 17 bases in between. CDR1 is MNHEY and CDR2 is SMNVEV in the germline V gene (reference sequence). CDR3 length: 14 residues. CDR3 in DNA: TGTGCCAGCCGGAAAAGTCCCGCAAGCACTGAAGCTTTCTTT. Amino acids: CASRKSPASTEAFF.

This clonotype was seen ten or more times. The chain employs TRBV6-4 and TRBJ2-2; D may be TRBD1 (5 bases). CDR1 is MRHNA, CDR2 SNTAGT, per germline. The CDR3 length is 14 residues. The ends were cut back, 8 bases at V and 3 bases at J, with 13 bases in the middle. The CDR3 DNA sequence: TGTGCCAGCGAGTTGACAGTCGACACCGGGGAGCTGTTTTTT. Translation gives CASELTVDTGELFF.